This TCR beta chain was found in a study of cytomegalovirus exposure and HLA in healthy donors. Sequenced by immunoSEQ multiplex PCR; TCRdb stores in-frame clones only, minus some. This table holds approximately 76,000 clones, approximately 94% found once. The study's findings and limits: The study designated 150 or so TCR beta chains cytomegalovirus-associated. Testing in vitro showed three CMV-associated chains specific for CMV antigens.

As regards this clone: Antigen unknown.

The CDR3 is made up of 15 amino acids. Trimming removed 2 bases from V and 8 bases from J; junction bases left unmatched: 5. The chain is built from TRBV5-3 and TRBJ2-1; the match to TRBD2 covers 12 bases. TRBV5-3 is identified as an open reading frame with a role that is uncertain. The sequence derives from a woman in her late teens or twenties in good health and CMV-seropositive. Sequences were obtained from PBMCs. CDR3 protein: CARSFRLAGVYEQFF. CDR3 sequence (DNA): TGTGCCAGAAGCTTCCGACTAGCGGGGGTTTATGAGCAGTTCTTC.